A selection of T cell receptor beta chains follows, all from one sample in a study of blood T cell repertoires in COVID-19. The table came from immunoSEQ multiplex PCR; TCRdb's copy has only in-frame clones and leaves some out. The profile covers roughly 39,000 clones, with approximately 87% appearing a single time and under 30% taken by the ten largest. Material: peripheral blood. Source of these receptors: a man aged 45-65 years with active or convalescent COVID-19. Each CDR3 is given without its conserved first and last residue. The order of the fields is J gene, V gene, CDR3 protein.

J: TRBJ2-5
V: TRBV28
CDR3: ASSRGGGGAETQY

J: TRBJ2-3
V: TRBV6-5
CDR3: ASSSATDTQY

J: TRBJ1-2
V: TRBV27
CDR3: ASSLTGGPYGYT

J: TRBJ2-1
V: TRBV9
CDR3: ASSVTGGPLTYNEQF

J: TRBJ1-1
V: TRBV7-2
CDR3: ASSKRTGGAGSEAF

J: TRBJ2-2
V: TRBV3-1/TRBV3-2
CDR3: ASSQGGTGTGELF

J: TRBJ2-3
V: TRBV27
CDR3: ASSSTGSLGTDTQY

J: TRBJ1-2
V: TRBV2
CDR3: ASSRDINYGYT

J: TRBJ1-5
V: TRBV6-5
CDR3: ASSSQGAVQPQH

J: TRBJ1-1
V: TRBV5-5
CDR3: ASSSRPMNTEAF

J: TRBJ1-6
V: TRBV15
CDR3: ATSRDWTGGWNSPLH

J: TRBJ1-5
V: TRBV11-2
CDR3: ASSSDYGQPQH

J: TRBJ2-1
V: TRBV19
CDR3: ARHGARGGDNEQF

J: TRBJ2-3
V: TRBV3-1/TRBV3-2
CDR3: ASSQDLIVTDTQY

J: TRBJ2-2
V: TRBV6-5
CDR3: ASSYSSGYTGELF

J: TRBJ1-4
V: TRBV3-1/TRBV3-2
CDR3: ASSQGGGTANEKLF

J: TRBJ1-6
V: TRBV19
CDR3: ASSGQGNSPLH

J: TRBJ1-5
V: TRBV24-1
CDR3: ATAPFGQGRDQPQH

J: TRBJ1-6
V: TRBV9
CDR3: ASSATGVGSPLH

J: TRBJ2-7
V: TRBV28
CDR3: ASSLYGSYEQY

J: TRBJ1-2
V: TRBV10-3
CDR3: AIKEVAGVDGYT

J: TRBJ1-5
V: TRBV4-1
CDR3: ASSPLGGGAGQPQH

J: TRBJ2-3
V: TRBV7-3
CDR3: ASSPWDRGAGTDTQY

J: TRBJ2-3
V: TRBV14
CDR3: ASSHTDTQY

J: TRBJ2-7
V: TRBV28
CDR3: ASRILTGSYEQY

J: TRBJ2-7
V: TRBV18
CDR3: ASSLRQGRDEQY

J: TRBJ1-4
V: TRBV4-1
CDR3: ASSQRAFRTAGSEKLF

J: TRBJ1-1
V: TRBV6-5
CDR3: ASRKQGAVNTEAF

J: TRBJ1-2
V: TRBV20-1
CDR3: SASINSNYGYT

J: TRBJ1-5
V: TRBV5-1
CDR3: ASSLLSNQPQH

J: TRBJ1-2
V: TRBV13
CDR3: ASSPRRTSNYGYT

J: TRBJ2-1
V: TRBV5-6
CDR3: ASSSSEGLPPPDEQF

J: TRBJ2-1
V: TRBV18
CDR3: ASSITSPGDNEQF

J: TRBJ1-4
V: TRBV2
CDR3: ASSGSREGEKLF

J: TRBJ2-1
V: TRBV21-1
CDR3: ASSKPGDGGGNEQF